A single sample gave rise to the 20 T cell receptor beta chains below, sequenced in a study of T cells after somatic rescue of genetic block. The protocol was immunoSEQ multiplex PCR, while the TCRdb copy is restricted to in-frame clones and leaves out a portion. Of 60,000 to 75,000 clones listed, about 92% were seen once; the top ten hold approximately 3%. The sequencing sample was made of peripheral blood mononuclear cells (PBMCs). These receptor sequences come from a man between 40 and 49 years old.

There are a few counts of this clone. The gene calls are TRBV7-9 and TRBJ1-2, with no clear D. The V and J ends lost 5 bases and 0 bases respectively, with 7 bases between them. Germline lookup yields CDR1 SEHNR and CDR2 FQNEAQ (reference sequence). CDR3 length: 13 residues. The CDR3: CASSPPSNYGYTF. CDR3 coding DNA: TGTGCCAGCAGCCCCCCGTCTAACTATGGCTACACCTTC.

The chain joins TRBV19 to TRBJ1-2, with D possibly matching TRBD1 (6 bases). There are 17 residues in the CDR3. Trimming left V 3 bases short and J 2 bases short, with 19 bases between. CDR1 and CDR2 (germline): LNHDA, SQIVND (reference sequence). The CDR3 loop is CASSIGLGTGTNYGYTF. The CDR3 DNA follows: TGTGCCAGTAGTATCGGTCTCGGAACAGGGACAAACTATGGCTACACCTTC.

The gene calls are TRBV18 and TRBJ2-7; 7 bases match TRBD2. Per germline, CDR1 KGHSH and CDR2 LQKENI. V shed 3 bases and J 1 base; nucleotides not matched to a gene: 12. The CDR3 extends over 17 amino acids. This chain's CDR3 is CASSPSLGLADSYEQYF. CDR3 nucleotide sequence: TGTGCCAGCTCACCCAGTCTTGGCCTAGCGGATTCCTACGAGCAGTACTTC.

The J gene is TRBJ2-3, the V gene TRBV10-3; a possible D gene is TRBD2 (6 bases). V was trimmed by 6 bases and J by 1 base, leaving 11 bases between them. CDR3 length equals 14 residues. CDR1 is ENHRY and CDR2 is SYGVKD in the germline V gene. The CDR3 nucleotides read TGTGCCATCAGAGGAGGGGTTGGCACAGATACGCAGTATTTT. Encoded protein: CAIRGGVGTDTQYF.

The chain carries TRBV10-2 and TRBJ2-5; 10 nucleotides agree with TRBD2. CDR1 and CDR2 (germline): WSHSY, SAAADI. J gave up 3 bases and V 8 bases, and 3 bases lay outside the gene matches. CDR3 length: 13 residues. The CDR3 region has the DNA TGCGCCAGCCGAACTAGCGGGGAAGAGACCCAGTACTTC. Amino acid sequence: CASRTSGEETQYF.

The V and J genes are TRBV7-2 and TRBJ1-1; the D is unclear. Germline CDR1 and CDR2: SGHTA and FQGNSA. V dropped 6 bases and J dropped 0 bases, with 14 bases sitting between them. The CDR3 is 15 residues long. CDR3 sequence (DNA): TGTGCCAGCAGGACCTCACGGGGAATGAACACTGAAGCTTTCTTT. This codes for CASRTSRGMNTEAFF.

The CDR3, as DNA: TGTGCCAGCAGCTACAAGAGCACAGATACGCAGTATTTT. Its translation is CASSYKSTDTQYF. The V and J genes are TRBV27 and TRBJ2-3; D ambiguous. This CDR3 has 13 amino acids. Trimming pared 6 bases from V and 0 bases from J, leaving 7 bases between. Germline V CDR1 and CDR2: MNHEY, SMNVEV (reference sequence).

The V and J genes are TRBV19 and TRBJ1-5; 9 nucleotides align to TRBD1. Germline trimming cut 5 bases from V and 2 bases from J; bases unmatched to any gene: 4. Germline lookup yields CDR1 LNHDA and CDR2 SQIVND (reference sequence). CDR3 length equals 15 residues. The CDR3 loop reads CASSLQGAGNQPQHF. The DNA for the CDR3 is TGTGCCAGTAGTTTACAGGGGGCTGGCAATCAGCCCCAGCATTTT.

The CDR3 region has the DNA TGTGCCAGCAGCCAAGATTCGGCAGGGAGTCTCTACGAGCAGTACTTC. Its translation: CASSQDSAGSLYEQYF. The rearrangement links TRBV4-2 to TRBJ2-7, with D perhaps given as TRBD1 or TRBD2 (5 bases each). V was clipped by 0 bases and J by 3 bases, with 15 bases between them. The CDR3 covers 16 residues. Germline V gene lookup returns CDR1 LGHNA and CDR2 YNFKEQ.

CDR3 in DNA: TGTGCCAGCAGCTTTGTTGGGGGGGCAACAGATACGCAGTATTTT. Amino acid sequence: CASSFVGGATDTQYF. The chain uses TRBV7-6 and TRBJ2-3, with TRBD2 as a possible D gene (7 bases). Germline values: CDR1 SGHVS, CDR2 FNYEAQ. Trimming shortened V by 3 bases and J by 3 bases, and 13 bases separated the two germline ends. The CDR3 is 15 amino acids. The variable domain in full, completed from reference TRBV7-6 and TRBJ2-3, reads GAGVSQSPRYKVTKRGQDVALRCDPISGHVSLYWYRQALGQGPEFLTYFNYEAQQDKSGLPNDRFSAERPEGSISTLTIQRTEQRDSAMYRCASSFVGGATDTQYFGPGTRLTVL.

A word on this clone: Other DNA sequences in this sample translate to the same CDR3. The rearrangement uses TRBV7-6 and TRBJ2-7, with 7 bases that match TRBD2. Germline-derived CDR1 and CDR2 are SGHVS and FNYEAQ. This CDR3 contains 14 residues. V gave up 5 bases and J gave up 0 bases; unmatched junction bases: 4. The chain's CDR3 is CASSPGGGSYEQYF. The CDR3 DNA reads TGTGCCAGCAGCCCTGGGGGGGGCTCCTACGAGCAGTACTTC.

CDR3 DNA: TGTGCCAGCAGTTACTCGACGGGGGGGCAAGAGACCCAGTACTTC. It yields the protein CASSYSTGGQETQYF. The chain employs TRBV6-6 and TRBJ2-5, with TRBD2 matching over 8 bases. The CDR3 is 15 residues long. V lost 0 bases, J lost 2 bases, and 2 bases stayed unmatched. Per the germline V gene, CDR1 is MNHNY and CDR2 is SVGAGI (reference sequence).

The V and J genes are TRBV11-3 and TRBJ2-7; TRBD1 agrees at 7 bases. Looked up from germline, CDR1 is SGHNT and CDR2 is YENEEA. The CDR3 loop spans 13 amino acids. Trimming cost V 5 bases and J 3 bases; bases outside gene matches: 4. The chain's CDR3 is CASSGRDSYEQYF. The CDR3 nucleotides read TGTGCCAGCAGCGGAAGGGACAGCTACGAGCAGTACTTC.

In its sample, this clone was seen a few times. The chain joins TRBV5-6 to TRBJ1-1; no reliable D call. Looked up from germline, CDR1 is SGHDT and CDR2 is YYEEEE. Trimming stripped 3 bases from V and 1 base from J, with 13 bases between. This CDR3 is built from 15 residues. In DNA, the CDR3 is TGTGCCAGCAGCTGGTCCGTTTCGGGGAACACTGAAGCTTTCTTT. This sequence encodes CASSWSVSGNTEAFF.

The rearrangement uses TRBV5-3 and TRBJ2-1; 16 bases line up with TRBD2. TRBV5-3 is assigned to the ORF class and has an uncertain function. V shed 1 base, J shed 0 bases, and the junction held 13 bases outside the gene matches. The CDR3 length is 22 residues. The CDR3 protein is CARSLSRGTSGRARNSYNEQFF. The DNA of the CDR3 is TGTGCCAGAAGCTTGTCCAGGGGGACTAGCGGGAGGGCCAGGAACTCCTACAATGAGCAGTTCTTC.

The chain links TRBV2 to TRBJ1-1; 7 bases are shared with TRBD1. V was pared by 6 bases and J by 5 bases, with 6 bases of the junction left unmatched. Germline V gene data show CDR1 as SNHLY and CDR2 as FYNNEI. The CDR3 runs 13 residues. The CDR3 sequence is CASRLGQETEAFF. In DNA, the CDR3 is TGTGCCAGCAGACTCGGACAGGAAACTGAAGCTTTCTTT.

This chain connects TRBV18 to TRBJ2-3, with D unclear. The CDR3 totals 13 residues. The germline gives CDR1 KGHSH, CDR2 LQKENI. Trimming pared 3 bases from V and 3 bases from J, leaving 7 bases between. CDR3 sequence: CASSPRLTDTQYF. The CDR3 nucleotides are TGTGCCAGCTCACCCAGACTTACAGATACGCAGTATTTT.

The chain uses TRBV11-3 and TRBJ2-2; 12 positions match TRBD2. V trimming: 5 bases; J trimming: 1 base; junction bases outside the gene matches: 11. CDR3 size: 19 residues. CDR1 is SGHNT, CDR2 YENEEA, per germline. The CDR3 region has the DNA TGTGCCAGCAGCCACCACCCGGGACTAGCGGGCAAGAACACCGGGGAGCTGTTTTTT. The encoded protein is CASSHHPGLAGKNTGELFF.

The chain has TRBV5-4 and TRBJ2-5; D not resolved. Germline assignment: CDR1 SGHNT and CDR2 YYREEE (reference sequence). The CDR3 is 13 amino acids. V gave up 0 bases and J gave up 4 bases, with 7 bases separating them. CDR3 nucleotide sequence: TGTGCCAGCAGCTTGGGTCTATTAGAGACCCAGTACTTC. It translates to CASSLGLLETQYF.

The chain has TRBV27 and TRBJ2-3; possibly TRBD1 for D (6 bases). Trimming left V 4 bases short and J 1 base short, with 9 bases between. Germline V gene sequence: CDR1 MNHEY, CDR2 SMNVEV (reference sequence). The CDR3 runs to 14 residues. In nucleotides, the CDR3 is TGTGCCAGCAGTTGGGGACAACGCACAGATACGCAGTATTTT. It specifies CASSWGQRTDTQYF.